This T cell receptor (beta chain) was captured in a study of long-term antiretroviral therapy in people with HIV (dated by TCRdb to between 2021 and 2024). Context from the whole study: The earliest samples were collected about a decade before the 2015 WHO recommendation for immediate ART, when ART was typically delayed until CD4 counts fell. Test extractions of a monoclonal T-cell line alongside approximately 34 polyclonal samples showed no cross-contamination during QIAcube processing. A total of 192 cryopreserved PBMC samples came from 30 adults with confirmed HIV infection and were collected serially over a mean of roughly six years (range 1-12). Eleven of the 30 participants with HIV were female. Whether ART initiation and durable HIV suppression were associated with changes in peripheral blood TRB repertoire composition and diversity was tested in a retrospective serial study.

The trim is 6 bases for V and 8 bases for J, with a gap of 19 bases between the germline ends. Spanning cysteine to phenylalanine, the CDR3 consists of 14 amino acids. CDR3 DNA only is kept here, 42 bases in frame from base 1. The germline V gene supplies CDR1 MNHEY and CDR2 SVGAGI. The immunoSEQ hsTCRB v3.0 assay was used at survey level resolution to sequence the TRB variable region. TRB sequencing targeted a depth of about 40,000-50,000 T-cell genomes per sample. Pooled TRB libraries were sequenced on an Illumina MiSeq with a v3 150-cycle kit. On the authors' methods: Repertoire analysis was performed in R inside a reproducible Nextflow workflow that covered QC, data transformation and analysis. LymphoSeq2, an R package for AIRR-Seq data exploration, was used to implement custom analyses. A few samples that yielded fewer than 5000 total TRB sequences were excluded, so that fewer than 200 HIV repertoires were analyzed. Among the 180 or so HIV repertoires that were kept, around 60 were collected before ART initiation and some 130 were collected after ART initiation. Repertoires were downsampled to 5000 TRB nucleotide sequences, with summary statistics averaged over 100 downsampling iterations. TRB sequences were retained for analysis only if CDR3 regions of at least seven amino acids were present. Diversity was measured with a Shannon entropy-derived clonality score and the Gini coefficient. In repertoire networks, the top 5000 CDR3 amino acid sequences were linked whenever an edit distance of one separated two sequences. Antigen specificity groups and MHC restriction were predicted for TRB CDR3 amino acid sequences with GLIPH2. Known CMV, EBV, HIV or tissue antigen associations were flagged by matching CDR3 amino acid sequences against VDJdb and McPAS-TCR. Pre-ART, post-ART and control groups were compared with Wilcoxon signed-rank tests and Holm-Bonferroni correction. TCRdb retrieved this table from immuneACCESS and kept in-frame rearrangements only. Not all clones are present; in checked studies, unresolved V genes account for under half, and no reason is known for the remainder. The DNA gave D and trimming, while V, J and clone size come from that table. The sample table shows tens of thousands of clones, and 80% are seen once. Roughly 7% of the sample is taken by the ten largest.

To note about this clone: The target of this receptor is not known. It has no much larger one-base neighbor in the sample; base qualities were not kept.

Participants were included only if at least one PBMC sample before ART initiation and at least two post-ART samples were available. Every participant with HIV received treatment in the United States of America. Before DNA extraction, cryopreserved samples containing roughly 1-11 million PBMC were thawed and washed. At the time of the earliest PBMC sample, participants with HIV were aged between about 20 and 60 years. Per participant, PBMC samples came from 1-4 timepoints prior to ART initiation and 2-8 timepoints following ART initiation, for a median of 7 samples. For every participant, serial HIV viral load, CD4+ T-cell count, ART history and demographic data were obtained. Genomic DNA was extracted from unsorted PBMC with a Qiagen kit on a QIAcube, processed in batches of 12 samples. What the research found in general, with its limitations: The samples span the years 2004 to 2017, and the ART regimens used may be less effective than current regimens. Because cell numbers in pre-ART samples were limited, unsorted PBMC were profiled instead of sorted CD4+ and CD8+ T cells. Expanded TRB clones identified before ART initiation dominated the repertoire at all time points, although this dominance fluctuated and declined in many PLHIV after ART. Inferences about post-ART repertoire changes were limited because no data were available on ART adherence, viral resistance or therapy changes. Narrower CDR3 length ranges were observed in HIV repertoires than in controls, and an antigen-experienced repertoire with only a slight naive shift after ART was suggested by the network structure. Limited PBMC availability meant only the TCR beta chain was sequenced, without alpha chain pairing. A significant increase in TRB diversity was found to be associated with ART initiation, although TRB diversity was observed to remain significantly below that of transplant donor controls even after long-term ART.

The sample was unsorted PBMCs, taken 0.3 years after starting antiretroviral therapy. The V gene is TRBV6-5 and the J gene is TRBJ1-2, with no reliable assignment of the D segment. The receptor was derived from a man in his forties or fifties with HIV. The nucleotide sequence is TGTGCCAGCAGGGGGTCCGTTATCGGCGGGGGCTACACCTTC. This translates into CASRGSVIGGGYTF.